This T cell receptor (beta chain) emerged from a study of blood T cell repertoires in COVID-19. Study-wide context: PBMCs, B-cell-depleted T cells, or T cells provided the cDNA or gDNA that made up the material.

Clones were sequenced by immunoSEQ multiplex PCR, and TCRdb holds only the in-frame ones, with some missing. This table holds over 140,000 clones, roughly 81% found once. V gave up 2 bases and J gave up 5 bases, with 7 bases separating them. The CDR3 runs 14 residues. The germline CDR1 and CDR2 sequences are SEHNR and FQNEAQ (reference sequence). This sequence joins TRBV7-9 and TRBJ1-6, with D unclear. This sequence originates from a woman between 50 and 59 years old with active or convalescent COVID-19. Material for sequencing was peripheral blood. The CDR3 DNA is TGTGCCAGCAGCTTACCCGCAGATAATTCACCCCTCCACTTT. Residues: CASSLPADNSPLHF.